Detailed here is one TCR beta chain. What antigen it recognizes has not been identified. Instrument used: NextSeq 550. The Human TCR Profiling Kit (MiLaboratory) was used to make UMI-labeled 5' RACE TRB cDNA libraries. The full amount of extracted RNA was used for cDNA synthesis, and the full amount of resulting cDNA was used for PCR amplification. The libraries were made side by side, with each library going through the same number of PCR cycles. Processing in the source paper ran as follows. About 54,000 +/- 9,700 unique UMI-labeled TRB cDNA molecules per library were extracted with MIGEC and MiXCR, with at least two reads per UMI required. On average, roughly 40,000 +/- 10,000 functional in-frame TRB CDR3 nucleotide clonotypes lacking stop codons were found per library. After downsampling to 5000 UMI-labeled TRB molecules per sample, diversity metrics such as normalized Shannon-Wiener and Chao1 were calculated in VDJtools. Clonotype-size-weighted physicochemical properties of the central five CDR3 residues (interaction energy, strength, volume and Kidera factor 4) were computed in VDJtools. TCRdb reprocessed the reads and provides one entry for every CDR3 protein sequence; no DNA is given. The V and J calls reflect TCRdb's pipeline rather than the authors' work. This sample's records show around 140,000 distinct CDR3 sequences. The ten largest clones add up to roughly 0.3% of the sample.

Each CD8+ T cell subset was flow-sorted in triplicate, with over 250,000 cells per subset placed directly into RLT lysis buffer. To exclude memory contaminants, naive CD8+ T cells were stringently defined as CD45RO-CCR7+CD27+CD95-. Peripheral blood mononuclear cells were isolated from buffy coats by standard density gradient centrifugation. A FACSAria III was used to flow-sort naive CXCR3-negative and CXCR3-positive CD8+ T cells. An RNeasy Mini Kit was used to extract total RNA from the sorted cells. This sample is part of a study of CXCR3-negative and CXCR3-positive naive CD8 T cells (dated by TCRdb to between 2018 and 2020). About the full investigation: In total, 130 million or so TRB reads were obtained, which works out to roughly 1.5 +/- 0.3 million reads per library. The diversity and physicochemical repertoire analyses included some 11 donors pooled from two independent experiments. For the TRBV-TRBJ cluster analysis, the naive subsets came from 5 donors, while the memory cells came from 3 donors. Points the paper makes about the study in general: TRB CDR3s from CXCR3-positive naive cells showed higher hydrophobicity (lower Kidera factor 4), lower energy, and higher strength and volume indices than CXCR3-negative naive cells. Within the same donor, TRBV-TRBJ usage looked similar between naive CXCR3-negative and CXCR3-positive cells, but memory cells had distinct patterns. Repertoire diversity was comparably high in both naive subsets but much lower in memory CD8+ T cells. CXCR3 expression partially decreased after cryopreservation, so most assays used freshly isolated PBMCs. Because surface CD5, which is linked to self-reactivity in mice, was comparable between the naive subsets, TCR interaction strength was also inferred from the physicochemical properties of TRB CDR3s.

The clonotype was recovered from a human donor in good health. Some clones in this sample may be carry-over from other donors' samples. The sample was naive CXCR3- CD8+ T cells from blood. The intended sense of this specimen's cell subset or site label: CD45RO-CCR7+CD27+CD95- naive CD8+ T cells lacking CXCR3 (TNR3-).

The CDR3 region reads CASSFLARSTDTQYF. The sequence joins TRBV7-3 to TRBJ2-3. The germline V gene gives CDR1 as SGHTA and CDR2 as FQGTGA. The CDR3, from cysteine to phenylalanine, totals 15 residues. Nucleotide data are not available.